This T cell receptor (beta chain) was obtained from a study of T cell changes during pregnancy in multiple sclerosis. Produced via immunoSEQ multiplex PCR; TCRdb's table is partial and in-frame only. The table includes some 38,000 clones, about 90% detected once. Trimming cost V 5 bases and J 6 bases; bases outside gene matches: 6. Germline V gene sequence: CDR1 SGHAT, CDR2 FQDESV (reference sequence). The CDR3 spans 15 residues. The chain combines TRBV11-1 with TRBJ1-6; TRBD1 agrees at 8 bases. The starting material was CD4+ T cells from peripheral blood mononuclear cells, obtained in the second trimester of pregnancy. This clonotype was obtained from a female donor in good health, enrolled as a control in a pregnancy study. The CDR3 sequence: CASSPRQGLNSPLHF. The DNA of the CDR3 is TGTGCCAGCAGCCCACGACAGGGGCTTAATTCACCCCTCCACTTT.